Below, 8 T cell receptor beta chains from the same sample are listed, as sequenced in a study of cytomegalovirus exposure and HLA in healthy donors. The PCR had 60 Vbeta and 13 Jbeta primers. Sequencing was performed with immunoSEQ multiplex PCR; in TCRdb, only in-frame clones are kept and a portion is missing. This table has about 100,000 clones, 76% appearing once. Sequencing input: PBMCs. Receptors were obtained from a woman in her sixties in good health and CMV-seropositive.

CDR3 in DNA: TGTGCCAGCAGCCAACCGACTAGCGGGAGGCCGGTGGAGACCCAGTACTTC. Protein product: CASSQPTSGRPVETQYF. V and J are TRBV7-6 and TRBJ2-5, with 13 bases matching TRBD2. The CDR3 spans 17 residues. Trimming cost V 5 bases and J 5 bases; bases outside gene matches: 11. The germline gives CDR1 SGHVS, CDR2 FNYEAQ.

The gene calls are TRBV4-2 and TRBJ1-5, with D perhaps TRBD1 (5 bases). This CDR3 is 15 amino acids long. CDR1 and CDR2 (germline): LGHNA, YNFKEQ. V was trimmed by 0 bases and J by 6 bases, leaving 12 bases between them. CDR3 amino acids: CASSQDMAGSQPQHF. CDR3 nucleotides: TGTGCCAGCAGCCAAGATATGGCAGGGTCTCAGCCCCAGCATTTT.

The chain is built from TRBV7-2 and TRBJ1-2; D not resolved. V dropped 1 base and J dropped 0 bases, with 15 bases sitting between them. Germline V gene lookup returns CDR1 SGHTA and CDR2 FQGNSA. There are 17 residues in the CDR3. This CDR3 reads CASSLVGVDGANYGYTF. The DNA of the CDR3 is TGTGCCAGCAGCTTAGTAGGAGTCGACGGAGCTAACTATGGCTACACCTTC. Together with reference TRBV7-2 and TRBJ1-2, the CDR3 gives the full variable domain: GAGVSQSPSNKVTEKGKDVELRCDPISGHTALYWYRQSLGQGLEFLIYFQGNSAPDKSGLPSDRFSAERTGGSVSTLTIQRTQQEDSAVYLCASSLVGVDGANYGYTFGSGTRLTVV.

This clone occurred a few times. The rearrangement links TRBV11-2 to TRBJ2-1, with 10 positions matching TRBD2. The CDR3 extends over 15 amino acids. Germline lookup yields CDR1 SGHAT and CDR2 FQNNGV. V lost 5 bases, J lost 7 bases, and 8 bases stayed unmatched. The CDR3 loop reads CASSGGTSVGNEQFF. The CDR3 region has the DNA TGTGCCAGCAGCGGTGGGACTAGCGTTGGGAATGAGCAGTTCTTC.

The chain employs TRBV5-6 and TRBJ1-3; D is possibly TRBD1 (5 bases). V lost 2 bases to trimming and J lost 4 bases, with 16 bases between them. Germline CDR1 reads SGHDT; CDR2 reads YYEEEE. The CDR3 contains 16 residues. The CDR3 sequence: CASSFRDSLAGNTIYF. The CDR3 DNA reads as TGTGCCAGCAGCTTCAGGGATTCCTTGGCGGGAAACACCATATATTTT.

Concerning this clone: The junction departs from the called germline gene at one end, perhaps through a read error. Other nucleotide sequences from this sample produce the same CDR3. The CDR3 region is CASSYSEGWDEQYF. The DNA for the CDR3 is TGCGCCAGCAGTTACTCAGAGGGTTGGGACGAGCAGTACTTC. The chain uses TRBV6-5 and TRBJ2-7; perhaps TRBD2 as D (5 bases). Germline CDR1 is MNHEY and CDR2 is SVGAGI. The CDR3 loop spans 14 amino acids.

The V and J genes are TRBV19 and TRBJ1-3; unclear D gene. Between the trimmed V and J ends, which lost 5 bases and 0 bases, there was a span of 8 bases. Looked up from germline, CDR1 is LNHDA and CDR2 is SQIVND (reference sequence). CDR3 length: 14 amino acids. CDR3 sequence reads: CASSRYSSGNTIYF. The CDR3 coding sequence is TGTGCCAGTAGTCGCTACAGCTCTGGAAACACCATATATTTT.

The chain recombines TRBV28 with TRBJ1-3, with D unclear. V was trimmed by 3 bases and J by 0 bases, leaving 15 bases between them. The CDR3 is made up of 17 amino acids. From germline, CDR1 is MDHEN and CDR2 SYDVKM. For the CDR3, the DNA is TGTGCCAGCAGTTTTGGACTTTTAATCGCCTCTGGAAACACCATATATTTT. Translating gives CASSFGLLIASGNTIYF.